The rows below give T cell receptor beta chains drawn from one sample of a study of cytomegalovirus exposure and HLA in healthy donors. TCRdb's table, derived via immunoSEQ multiplex PCR, lists solely in-frame clones and lacks some. In the table there are about 72,000 clones, 94% of which are singletons. Sequenced input: PBMCs. The source of these receptors is a woman between 18 and 29 years old in good health and CMV-seronegative. The CDR3 runs from the conserved cysteine through the conserved F or W. The D gene is left open where the match is weak. Some rows have no size entry. The others give once, few or many, or a class for an expanded clone.

CASKGGVNTEAFF | TGCGCCAGCAAGGGAGGGGTGAACACTGAAGCTTTCTTT | TRBJ1-1 | . | . | TRBV4-3
CASSLGPWDSSNQPQHF | TGTGCCAGCAGCTTGGGGCCGTGGGACAGCTCTAATCAGCCCCAGCATTTT | TRBJ1-5 | . | TRBD1 | TRBV5-8
CASRSTRAGIIQYF | TGTGCCAGCAGGAGTACTAGAGCGGGAATCATTCAGTACTTC | TRBJ2-4 | . | TRBD2 | TRBV2
CSASDPPGAFF | TGCAGTGCTAGCGACCCACCGGGAGCTTTCTTT | TRBJ1-1 | few | . | TRBV20-1
CASSSTSTGELFF | TGTGCCAGCAGCTCGACTTCAACCGGGGAGCTGTTTTTT | TRBJ2-2 | . | . | TRBV5-4
CASNHGSGANVLTF | TGTGCCAGTAATCATGGGAGTGGGGCCAACGTCCTGACTTTC | TRBJ2-6 | . | . | TRBV7-2
CASSLSWGRGQPQHF | TGTGCCAGCAGCTTGTCGTGGGGGAGGGGTCAGCCCCAGCATTTT | TRBJ1-5 | . | . | TRBV7-2
CASSVVQASEQYF | TGTGCCAGCAGCGTAGTCCAGGCGTCAGAGCAGTACTTC | TRBJ2-7 | . | . | TRBV9
CASSDQWRMPQHF | TGTGCCAGCAGTGATCAATGGAGGATGCCCCAGCATTTT | TRBJ1-5 | few | . | TRBV2
CSVQGTVTEAFF | TGCAGCGTTCAGGGTACCGTGACTGAAGCTTTCTTT | TRBJ1-1 | . | . | TRBV29-1
CASSEASGGHTDTQYF | TGTGCCAGCAGTGAGGCAAGCGGGGGGCACACAGATACGCAGTATTTT | TRBJ2-3 | few | TRBD2 | TRBV6-4
CASSLVASPLHF | TGTGCCAGCAGCTTAGTAGCCTCACCCCTCCACTTT | TRBJ1-6 | . | . | TRBV7-2
CASNLQGAYNSPLHF | TGTGCCAGCAATTTACAGGGGGCCTATAATTCACCCCTCCACTTT | TRBJ1-6 | . | TRBD1 | TRBV2
CASSRTVTEQYF | TGTGCCAGCAGCCGGACAGTAACCGAGCAGTACTTC | TRBJ2-7 | . | . | TRBV11-3
CASSLGFTETYGYTF | TGTGCCAGCAGCTTAGGGTTCACAGAGACCTATGGCTACACCTTC | TRBJ1-2 | . | . | TRBV7-6
CATRREDQPQHF | TGTGCCACGAGACGGGAGGATCAGCCCCAGCATTTT | TRBJ1-5 | . | . | TRBV19
CASSMTGGQNTEAFF | TGTGCCAGCAGCATGACAGGGGGCCAGAACACTGAAGCTTTCTTT | TRBJ1-1 | . | TRBD1 | TRBV25-1
CASRVGRSGEKLFF | TGTGCCAGCAGGGTAGGACGCTCGGGGGAAAAACTGTTTTTT | TRBJ1-4 | . | . | TRBV5-5
CASSYSGTHSWAKDTQYF | TGTGCCAGCAGCTACTCAGGAACACACTCTTGGGCCAAAGATACGCAGTATTTT | TRBJ2-3 | . | . | TRBV7-8
CASSLAGTGYGGYTF | TGTGCCAGCAGCTTAGCGGGAACAGGGTACGGTGGCTACACCTTC | TRBJ1-2 | . | . | TRBV7-2
CASSERQGATYEQYF | TGTGCCAGCTCAGAACGACAGGGGGCAACCTACGAGCAGTACTTC | TRBJ2-7 | . | TRBD1 | TRBV18
CASSGVQGITEAFF | TGTGCCAGCAGCGGGGTACAGGGGATCACTGAAGCTTTCTTT | TRBJ1-1 | . | TRBD1 | TRBV5-6
CASSLQNYGYTF | TGTGCCAGCAGCTTACAGAACTATGGCTACACCTTC | TRBJ1-2 | . | . | TRBV13
CANPGGVNTEAFF | TGTGCCAATCCTGGGGGGGTCAACACTGAAGCTTTCTTT | TRBJ1-1 | once | . | TRBV2
CASSPAGTSGGVSEQFF | TGTGCCAGCTCACCAGCGGGGACTAGCGGGGGGGTCAGTGAGCAGTTCTTC | TRBJ2-1 | . | TRBD2 | TRBV18
CASSLTGGNEAFF | TGTGCCAGTAGCCTGACAGGGGGCAATGAAGCTTTCTTT | TRBJ1-1 | . | TRBD1 | TRBV19
CASSNPDQEANSPLHF | TGTGCCAGCAGTAATCCAGACCAGGAAGCCAATTCACCCCTCCACTTT | TRBJ1-6 | . | . | TRBV25-1
CASSLGGTGGQKNYGYTF | TGTGCTAGCAGCTTAGGGGGAACAGGGGGCCAAAAGAACTATGGCTACACCTTC | TRBJ1-2 | . | TRBD1 | TRBV7-7
CASSPEGTARDTQYF | TGTGCCAGCAGCCCAGAGGGAACAGCCCGGGATACGCAGTATTTT | TRBJ2-3 | . | . | TRBV13
CASRGTGVGEKLFF | TGTGCCAGCAGGGGAACAGGGGTGGGAGAAAAACTGTTTTTT | TRBJ1-4 | . | TRBD1 | TRBV6-5
CASSQDILGRQGWENEKLFF | TGCGCCAGCAGCCAAGATATTTTGGGGAGACAGGGCTGGGAGAATGAAAAACTGTTTTTT | TRBJ1-4 | . | TRBD1 | TRBV4-1
CASSSAVRRGGYTF | TGTGCCAGCAGCTCGGCCGTTCGCAGGGGCGGCTACACCTTC | TRBJ1-2 | . | . | TRBV7-6
CASRTWIGQETQYF | TGCGCCAGCAGGACTTGGATCGGGCAAGAGACCCAGTACTTC | TRBJ2-5 | . | . | TRBV5-1
CATSRDWGQGDGYTF | TGTGCCACCAGCAGAGATTGGGGACAGGGCGATGGCTACACCTTC | TRBJ1-2 | . | TRBD1 | TRBV15
CASTNLNSGGETQYF | TGTGCCAGCACCAACCTAAACAGCGGAGGGGAGACCCAGTACTTC | TRBJ2-5 | . | . | TRBV5-4
CASSLDRVRNQPQHF | TGTGCCAGCAGCTTGGACAGGGTACGGAATCAGCCCCAGCATTTT | TRBJ1-5 | . | TRBD1 | TRBV7-9